This is a list of T cell receptor beta chains from one sample in a study of cytomegalovirus exposure and HLA in healthy donors. The protocol was immunoSEQ multiplex PCR, while the TCRdb copy is restricted to in-frame clones and leaves out a portion. The sample holds about 180,000 clones; roughly 78% are singletons and the top ten take 1%. Sequenced: PBMCs. The receptors shown here come from a woman aged 45 to 65 in good health and CMV-seropositive. Each CDR3 is given with its conserved first and last residue. D genes are given only for firm matches. For some rows the clone size is stated as once, few or many, or as a class when expanded; others skip it.

CDR3	DNA	V	J	D	size
CASSLDLWQPQHF	TGTGCCAGCAGCTTAGATCTATGGCAGCCCCAGCATTTT	TRBV7-9	TRBJ1-5	-	-
CASSVGAGANVLTF	TGCGCCAGCAGTGTAGGGGCCGGGGCCAACGTCCTGACTTTC	TRBV5-1	TRBJ2-6	-	-
CASSQVGRARNGYTF	TGTGCCAGCAGCCAAGTGGGGAGGGCTCGGAATGGCTACACCTTC	TRBV14	TRBJ1-2	-	-
CASSKRLAGVNYNEQFF	TGTGCCAGTAGTAAAAGACTAGCGGGAGTAAACTACAATGAGCAGTTCTTC	TRBV19	TRBJ2-1	TRBD2	few
CASSDEGPTYEQYF	TGTGCCAGCAGTGATGAGGGCCCGACCTACGAGCAGTACTTC	TRBV6-1	TRBJ2-7	-	few
CASSRSGSAYNEQFF	TGTGCCAGCAGTCGTAGCGGAAGTGCCTACAATGAGCAGTTCTTC	TRBV28	TRBJ2-1	-	-
CASSFGTDNSPLHF	TGTGCCAGCAGTTTCGGGACTGATAATTCACCCCTCCACTTT	TRBV27	TRBJ1-6	-	-
CASSLGGSQETQYF	TGTGCCAGCAGTTTAGGGGGGAGCCAAGAGACCCAGTACTTC	TRBV28	TRBJ2-5	-	-
CASSQGQATNYGYTF	TGTGCCAGCAGCCAAGGGCAGGCTACTAACTATGGCTACACCTTC	TRBV14	TRBJ1-2	-	-
CAWSVRAASGSKVYEQYF	TGTGCCTGGAGTGTAAGGGCTGCTAGCGGGAGTAAAGTTTACGAGCAGTACTTC	TRBV30	TRBJ2-7	TRBD2	-
CASSAGREDGYTF	TGTGCCAGCAGCGCAGGGAGGGAGGATGGCTACACCTTC	TRBV7-2	TRBJ1-2	-	-
CASSSNGDSNSPLHF	TGCGCCAGCAGCTCTAACGGGGATTCCAATTCACCCCTCCACTTT	TRBV5-1	TRBJ1-6	-	-
CSSSSGYQPQHF	TGTTCCAGCAGCTCGGGTTATCAGCCCCAGCATTTT	TRBV7-9	TRBJ1-5	-	-
CASSRLAGDYNEQFF	TGTGCCAGCAGTCGACTAGCGGGAGACTACAATGAGCAGTTCTTC	TRBV6-4	TRBJ2-1	TRBD2	-
CASSKSSLDRGEMNTEAFF	TGTGCCAGCAGCAAATCTTCCCTAGACAGGGGCGAGATGAACACTGAAGCTTTCTTT	TRBV21-1	TRBJ1-1	-	-
CASSTVSGIRYGYTF	TGTGCCAGCAGCACAGTATCAGGGATAAGGTATGGCTACACCTTC	TRBV21-1	TRBJ1-2	-	-
CASTPGDRGNIQYF	TGTGCCAGCACCCCCGGGGACAGGGGAAACATTCAGTACTTC	TRBV9	TRBJ2-4	TRBD1	few
CASSQADTGAKDTQYF	TGTGCCAGCAGCCAAGCCGACACAGGGGCGAAAGATACGCAGTATTTT	TRBV4-2	TRBJ2-3	TRBD1	-